This is a list of T cell receptor beta chains from one sample in a study of shared clonotypes between healthy human individuals. Profiled with immunoSEQ multiplex PCR; TCRdb holds only in-frame clones, not every one. The sample lists fewer than 700,000 clones; 85% to 95% were seen once. The material sequenced was naive CD8+ T cells sorted from blood. Receptors were obtained from a woman in her twenties or thirties in good health. Each CDR3 is given with its conserved first and last residue. The order of the fields is V gene, clone size, J gene, D gene, CDR3 protein, CDR3 DNA. A D gene is named only where the DNA matches it firmly. Only some rows state a clone size, as once, few, many or a class for expanded clones.

v_call: TRBV27; clone_size: -; j_call: TRBJ2-7; d_call: -; cdr3_aa: CASSVGPAYEQYF; cdr3_nt: TGTGCCAGCAGTGTAGGGCCGGCCTACGAGCAGTACTTC
v_call: TRBV7-2; clone_size: -; j_call: TRBJ2-3; d_call: -; cdr3_aa: CASTSPLGGTDTQYF; cdr3_nt: TGTGCCAGCACCTCCCCCTTGGGGGGCACAGATACGCAGTATTTT
v_call: TRBV28; clone_size: -; j_call: TRBJ2-1; d_call: TRBD1; cdr3_aa: CASSFRTGSNEQFF; cdr3_nt: TGTGCCAGCAGTTTTCGGACAGGGAGTAATGAGCAGTTCTTC
v_call: TRBV6-6; clone_size: -; j_call: TRBJ1-5; d_call: -; cdr3_aa: CASSYSWGQPQHF; cdr3_nt: TGTGCCAGCAGTTACTCGTGGGGTCAGCCCCAGCATTTT
v_call: TRBV28; clone_size: -; j_call: TRBJ1-5; d_call: -; cdr3_aa: CASSFVRGGNQPQHF; cdr3_nt: TGTGCCAGCAGTTTTGTAAGGGGCGGGAATCAGCCCCAGCATTTT
v_call: TRBV7-9; clone_size: -; j_call: TRBJ2-7; d_call: -; cdr3_aa: CASSFGGTDYEQYF; cdr3_nt: TGTGCCAGCAGCTTCGGTGGGACTGACTACGAGCAGTACTTC
v_call: TRBV4-1; clone_size: -; j_call: TRBJ1-2; d_call: -; cdr3_aa: CASSQDRATTLYGYTF; cdr3_nt: TGCGCCAGCAGCCAAGATCGGGCCACAACCCTCTATGGCTACACCTTC
v_call: TRBV27; clone_size: -; j_call: TRBJ1-2; d_call: -; cdr3_aa: CASSLQGQSGYTF; cdr3_nt: TGTGCCAGCAGTTTACAAGGACAGTCGGGCTACACCTTC
v_call: TRBV9; clone_size: -; j_call: TRBJ2-5; d_call: -; cdr3_aa: CASSEGGHLQETQYF; cdr3_nt: TGTGCCAGCAGCGAGGGGGGACACCTTCAAGAGACCCAGTACTTC
v_call: TRBV28; clone_size: -; j_call: TRBJ1-1; d_call: TRBD1; cdr3_aa: CASSIQGALDTEAFF; cdr3_nt: TGTGCCAGCAGTATACAGGGGGCTTTAGACACTGAAGCTTTCTTT
v_call: TRBV28; clone_size: -; j_call: TRBJ2-7; d_call: -; cdr3_aa: CASSDTPGHSYEQYF; cdr3_nt: TGTGCCAGCAGTGACACCCCAGGGCACTCCTACGAGCAGTACTTC
v_call: TRBV19; clone_size: -; j_call: TRBJ2-7; d_call: -; cdr3_aa: CASRRDTSYEQYF; cdr3_nt: TGTGCCAGTAGAAGGGACACCTCCTACGAGCAGTACTTC
v_call: TRBV27; clone_size: -; j_call: TRBJ1-6; d_call: -; cdr3_aa: CASSQRSLADSPLHF; cdr3_nt: TGTGCCAGCAGTCAACGGTCCCTAGCGGATTCACCCCTCCACTTT
v_call: TRBV5-1; clone_size: -; j_call: TRBJ2-1; d_call: -; cdr3_aa: CASSYLTNEQFF; cdr3_nt: TGCGCCAGCAGCTACCTCACGAATGAGCAGTTCTTC
v_call: TRBV5-1; clone_size: -; j_call: TRBJ2-2; d_call: TRBD2; cdr3_aa: CAGTNENTGELFF; cdr3_nt: TGCGCCGGGACTAACGAGAACACCGGGGAGCTGTTTTTT
v_call: TRBV4-1; clone_size: -; j_call: TRBJ2-7; d_call: -; cdr3_aa: CASSIRRGYEQYF; cdr3_nt: TGCGCCAGCAGCATCCGAAGGGGCTACGAGCAGTACTTC
v_call: TRBV13; clone_size: -; j_call: TRBJ1-5; d_call: -; cdr3_aa: CASSKPAGLGNQPQHF; cdr3_nt: TGTGCCAGCAGCAAACCGGCGGGTTTGGGCAATCAGCCCCAGCATTTT
v_call: TRBV5-6; clone_size: -; j_call: TRBJ1-2; d_call: -; cdr3_aa: CASSSQGVGANYGYTF; cdr3_nt: TGTGCCAGCAGCTCACAGGGTGTAGGGGCTAACTATGGCTACACCTTC
v_call: TRBV29-1; clone_size: -; j_call: TRBJ2-7; d_call: TRBD1; cdr3_aa: CSVEDRAYEQYF; cdr3_nt: TGCAGCGTCGAAGACAGGGCCTACGAGCAGTACTTC
v_call: TRBV27; clone_size: -; j_call: TRBJ2-2; d_call: TRBD1; cdr3_aa: CASSHGTGETGELFF; cdr3_nt: TGTGCCAGCAGCCATGGGACAGGGGAAACCGGGGAGCTGTTTTTT
v_call: TRBV28; clone_size: -; j_call: TRBJ1-3; d_call: -; cdr3_aa: CASSPYRPGLLGNTIYF; cdr3_nt: TGTGCCAGCAGCCCGTACCGGCCGGGACTCCTTGGAAACACCATATATTTT
v_call: TRBV5-6; clone_size: -; j_call: TRBJ1-1; d_call: -; cdr3_aa: CASSLYSRLDTEAFF; cdr3_nt: TGTGCCAGCAGCTTGTATTCACGGCTGGACACTGAAGCTTTCTTT
v_call: TRBV5-6; clone_size: -; j_call: TRBJ1-1; d_call: -; cdr3_aa: CASSKRTAEAFF; cdr3_nt: TGTGCCAGCAGCAAAAGGACTGCTGAAGCTTTCTTT
v_call: TRBV27; clone_size: -; j_call: TRBJ2-1; d_call: TRBD2; cdr3_aa: CASSYGTSDSDEQFF; cdr3_nt: TGTGCCAGCAGTTACGGGACTAGCGACTCGGATGAGCAGTTCTTC
v_call: TRBV7-9; clone_size: once; j_call: TRBJ2-7; d_call: -; cdr3_aa: CASSFVGSEQYF; cdr3_nt: TGTGCCAGCAGCTTTGTGGGGAGCGAGCAGTACTTC
v_call: TRBV6-5; clone_size: -; j_call: TRBJ2-5; d_call: -; cdr3_aa: CASSYSLGEVETQYF; cdr3_nt: TGTGCCAGCAGTTACTCGTTGGGTGAAGTCGAGACCCAGTACTTC
v_call: TRBV30; clone_size: -; j_call: TRBJ2-2; d_call: TRBD2; cdr3_aa: CAWSVRSRLAGNTGELFF; cdr3_nt: TGTGCCTGGAGTGTACGGTCTCGGCTAGCGGGAAACACCGGGGAGCTGTTTTTT
v_call: TRBV28; clone_size: -; j_call: TRBJ1-1; d_call: -; cdr3_aa: CASSLVAGSYTEAFF; cdr3_nt: TGTGCCAGCAGTTTAGTTGCTGGGAGTTACACTGAAGCTTTCTTT
v_call: TRBV27; clone_size: -; j_call: TRBJ2-5; d_call: -; cdr3_aa: CASSLSRNQETQYF; cdr3_nt: TGTGCCAGCAGTTTATCACGGAACCAAGAGACCCAGTACTTC
v_call: TRBV5-6; clone_size: -; j_call: TRBJ2-7; d_call: -; cdr3_aa: CASSLASWTHYEQYF; cdr3_nt: TGTGCCAGCAGCTTGGCCTCGTGGACCCACTACGAGCAGTACTTC
v_call: TRBV29-1; clone_size: -; j_call: TRBJ2-1; d_call: -; cdr3_aa: CSVEDDSSEQFF; cdr3_nt: TGCAGCGTTGAAGATGATAGTTCTGAGCAGTTCTTC
v_call: TRBV7-9; clone_size: -; j_call: TRBJ2-2; d_call: TRBD1; cdr3_aa: CASSFGVIGTGDSGELFF; cdr3_nt: TGTGCCAGCAGCTTTGGGGTGATCGGGACAGGGGATTCGGGGGAGCTGTTTTTT
v_call: TRBV27; clone_size: -; j_call: TRBJ2-5; d_call: -; cdr3_aa: CASSYQGLGETQYF; cdr3_nt: TGTGCCAGCAGTTATCAGGGGCTCGGAGAGACCCAGTACTTC
v_call: TRBV28; clone_size: -; j_call: TRBJ1-5; d_call: -; cdr3_aa: CASSFLSVARKPQHF; cdr3_nt: TGTGCCAGCAGTTTCTTATCGGTAGCTAGGAAGCCCCAGCATTTT
v_call: TRBV13; clone_size: -; j_call: TRBJ2-3; d_call: -; cdr3_aa: CASSLGRRTDTQYF; cdr3_nt: TGTGCCAGCAGCTTAGGCCGACGCACAGATACGCAGTATTTT
v_call: TRBV2; clone_size: -; j_call: TRBJ1-2; d_call: -; cdr3_aa: CASSDPVRLGYGYTF; cdr3_nt: TGTGCCAGCAGTGATCCGGTCAGACTTGGGTATGGCTACACCTTC
v_call: TRBV27; clone_size: -; j_call: TRBJ2-7; d_call: -; cdr3_aa: CASSFSGIGEQYF; cdr3_nt: TGTGCCAGCAGTTTTTCCGGGATAGGCGAGCAGTACTTC
v_call: TRBV14; clone_size: -; j_call: TRBJ2-5; d_call: TRBD1; cdr3_aa: CASSHRGMETQYF; cdr3_nt: TGTGCCAGCAGCCACAGGGGGATGGAGACCCAGTACTTC
v_call: TRBV19; clone_size: -; j_call: TRBJ2-7; d_call: -; cdr3_aa: CASSPPGQSYEQYF; cdr3_nt: TGTGCCAGTAGTCCCCCGGGACAATCCTACGAGCAGTACTTC
v_call: TRBV27; clone_size: -; j_call: TRBJ2-1; d_call: -; cdr3_aa: CASSFIGVEQFF; cdr3_nt: TGTGCCAGCAGTTTTATAGGTGTTGAGCAGTTCTTC
v_call: TRBV18; clone_size: -; j_call: TRBJ1-4; d_call: -; cdr3_aa: CASSPPNTGQNEKLFF; cdr3_nt: TGTGCCAGCTCACCACCGAACACAGGCCAAAATGAAAAACTGTTTTTT
v_call: TRBV27; clone_size: -; j_call: TRBJ2-1; d_call: TRBD1; cdr3_aa: CASSPHLRDRYNEQFF; cdr3_nt: TGTGCCAGCAGTCCTCACCTCCGGGACAGGTACAATGAGCAGTTCTTC
v_call: TRBV13; clone_size: -; j_call: TRBJ1-1; d_call: TRBD1; cdr3_aa: CASSPTGTGGTEAFF; cdr3_nt: TGTGCCAGCAGCCCAACCGGGACAGGAGGTACTGAAGCTTTCTTT
v_call: TRBV19; clone_size: -; j_call: TRBJ1-6; d_call: TRBD1; cdr3_aa: CASSSDRGYSPLHF; cdr3_nt: TGTGCCAGTAGTTCCGACAGGGGCTATTCACCCCTCCACTTT
v_call: TRBV5-6; clone_size: -; j_call: TRBJ1-4; d_call: -; cdr3_aa: CASSLALNEKLFF; cdr3_nt: TGTGCCAGCAGCTTGGCCTTAAATGAAAAACTGTTTTTT
v_call: TRBV9; clone_size: -; j_call: TRBJ1-4; d_call: -; cdr3_aa: CASSAAIRGEKLFF; cdr3_nt: TGTGCCAGCAGCGCCGCAATCCGGGGTGAAAAACTGTTTTTT
v_call: TRBV7-9; clone_size: -; j_call: TRBJ1-4; d_call: -; cdr3_aa: CASSIGTTTNEKLFF; cdr3_nt: TGTGCCAGCAGCATTGGGACGACAACTAATGAAAAACTGTTTTTT
v_call: TRBV4-1; clone_size: -; j_call: TRBJ2-7; d_call: TRBD2; cdr3_aa: CASSQGLAGGAIYEQYF; cdr3_nt: TGCGCCAGCAGCCAAGGTCTAGCGGGAGGCGCAATCTACGAGCAGTACTTC
v_call: TRBV5-4; clone_size: once; j_call: TRBJ1-1; d_call: -; cdr3_aa: CASSFQGLNTEAFF; cdr3_nt: TGTGCCAGCAGCTTTCAGGGTTTGAACACTGAAGCTTTCTTT
v_call: TRBV27; clone_size: -; j_call: TRBJ2-1; d_call: TRBD1; cdr3_aa: CASSLGQGDNEQFF; cdr3_nt: TGTGCCAGCAGTCTGGGACAGGGGGACAATGAGCAGTTCTTC
v_call: TRBV27; clone_size: -; j_call: TRBJ2-1; d_call: TRBD2; cdr3_aa: CASSSGASGRNEQFF; cdr3_nt: TGTGCCAGCAGTTCCGGAGCTAGCGGGAGAAATGAGCAGTTCTTC
v_call: TRBV6-1; clone_size: -; j_call: TRBJ1-2; d_call: -; cdr3_aa: CASSEDGYGYTF; cdr3_nt: TGTGCCAGCAGTGAGGACGGGTATGGCTACACCTTC
v_call: TRBV7-9; clone_size: -; j_call: TRBJ2-1; d_call: -; cdr3_aa: CASSTKAGTQSYNEQFF; cdr3_nt: TGTGCCAGCAGCACCAAGGCCGGGACTCAGTCCTACAATGAGCAGTTCTTC
v_call: TRBV5-1; clone_size: -; j_call: TRBJ2-7; d_call: TRBD2; cdr3_aa: CASSSWEGGSGYEQYF; cdr3_nt: TGCGCCAGCAGCTCCTGGGAGGGCGGGAGTGGCTACGAGCAGTACTTC
v_call: TRBV4-1; clone_size: -; j_call: TRBJ2-7; d_call: TRBD2; cdr3_aa: CASSQVSGRAENEQYF; cdr3_nt: TGCGCCAGCAGCCAAGTAAGCGGGAGGGCCGAGAACGAGCAGTACTTC